These 20 T cell receptor beta chains originate from one sample sequenced in a study of T-cell memory formation after mild COVID-19 (dated by TCRdb to about 2021). The library was generated by 5' RACE. TCRdb lists the instrument as Illumina NovaSeq 6000. TCRdb cleaned the public reads at Q25 with fastp, built clones with MiXCR and kept in-frame beta chains. All rows with the same CDR3 protein become a single entry with the most common DNA and genes. The sample has around 180,000 distinct CDR3 sequences on record, 16% of them singletons. Jointly, the top ten make up approximately 2% of the sample. The sample consisted of PBMCs or a T cell subset sorted from them (not recorded which). The receptors originated from an adult woman who had mild COVID-19 (a few samples of this study predate the infection). The sample titles of this study are shuffled in the database, so cell type and time point are left out; the donor was told from shared clones.

The V call is TRBV5-1, the J call TRBJ2-3; 7 bases align to TRBD1. V lost 1 base and J lost 6; bases outside the gene matches: 11. There are 16 residues in the CDR3. Germline loops: CDR1 SGHRS, CDR2 YFSETQ. The CDR3 bases are TGCGCCAGCAGCTTGTCGTCCAGGGGGATCTCGGATACGCAGTATTTT. Protein: CASSLSSRGISDTQYF.

This clonotype has a handful of counts. This chain uses TRBV5-1 with TRBJ2-1, with 11 bases aligning to TRBD2. Per the germline V gene, CDR1 is SGHRS and CDR2 is YFSETQ. Unmatched junction bases numbered 5, after V lost 0 bases and J lost 0 bases. This CDR3 spans 18 amino acids. In nucleotides, the CDR3 is TGCGCCAGCAGCTTGGGACTAGCGGGATCCTCCTCCTACAATGAGCAGTTCTTC. Amino acid sequence: CASSLGLAGSSSYNEQFF.

The rearrangement links TRBV12-5 to TRBJ2-3; the match to TRBD1 covers 9 bases. Losses at the gene ends were 6 bases for V and 0 bases for J; bases not matched to a gene: 4. CDR1 is LGHNT and CDR2 is FRNRAP in the germline V gene. The CDR3 is made up of 15 amino acids. The CDR3 nucleotides read TGTGCTAGTGGCCGAGGACAGGGGAGCACAGATACGCAGTATTTT. Amino acid sequence: CASGRGQGSTDTQYF.

V and J are TRBV12-3 or TRBV12-4 and TRBJ2-1, with a weak D call TRBD2 (6 bases). V shed 3 bases and J shed 4 bases, with 10 bases lying between them. The length of the CDR3 is 14 residues. In nucleotides, the CDR3 is TGTGCCAGCAGTTTTCCCGGGGGTTACAATGAGCAGTTCTTC. The encoded protein is CASSFPGGYNEQFF.

The rearrangement joins TRBV29-1 to TRBJ2-7, with 8 positions matching TRBD1. With 3 bases clipped from V and 2 bases from J, the junction kept 9 bases outside the gene matches. This CDR3 region has 15 residues. Germline CDR1 and CDR2: SQVTM and ANQGSEA. CDR3 residues: CSVEKSGTGTYEQYF. As DNA, the CDR3 is TGCAGCGTTGAGAAATCCGGGACAGGTACCTACGAGCAGTACTTC.

This clonotype has only a few counts. The V and J genes are TRBV7-3 and TRBJ2-3, with 7 bases that match TRBD2. The CDR3 spans 16 residues. From germline, CDR1 is SGHTA and CDR2 FQGTGA. Unmatched junction bases numbered 15, after V lost 5 bases and J lost 7 bases. The CDR3 protein is CASSPQAGSSSNTQYF. CDR3 DNA sequence: TGTGCCAGCAGCCCCCAAGCGGGATCCTCGTCAAATACGCAGTATTTT. Full variable domain (remainder filled in from reference TRBV7-3 and TRBJ2-3): GAGVSQTPSNKVTEKGKYVELRCDPISGHTALYWYRQSLGQGPEFLIYFQGTGAADDSGLPNDRFFAVRPEGSVSTLKIQRTERGDSAVYLCASSPQAGSSSNTQYFGPGTRLTVL.

A few counts support this clonotype. This sequence joins TRBV11-2 and TRBJ2-5, with D maybe TRBD1 (6 bases). The CDR3 runs to 14 residues. Germline CDR1 is SGHAT and CDR2 is FQNNGV. Trimming left V 3 bases short and J 7 bases short, with 15 bases between. DNA for the CDR3: TGTGCCAGCAGCTTTCCCAGGGGCTCTTGGACCCAGTACTTC. It encodes CASSFPRGSWTQYF. Variable domain in full (rest from reference TRBV11-2 and TRBJ2-5): EAGVAQSPRYKIIEKRQSVAFWCNPISGHATLYWYQQILGQGPKLLIQFQNNGVVDDSQLPKDRFSAERLKGVDSTLKIQPAKLEDSAVYLCASSFPRGSWTQYFGPGTRLLVL.

This clonotype turned up a few times. The chain joins TRBV5-6 to TRBJ1-6, with 10 bases identical to TRBD1. Germline assignment: CDR1 SGHDT and CDR2 YYEEEE. V was pared by 0 bases and J by 10 bases, with 1 base of the junction left unmatched. The CDR3 has 14 amino acids. DNA of the CDR3: TGTGCCAGCAGCTTGGGGGACAGGGGATCACCCCTCCACTTT. Its protein product is CASSLGDRGSPLHF.

The chain carries TRBV5-1 and TRBJ2-1, with 9 bases that match TRBD2. Germline V lookup: CDR1 SGHRS, CDR2 YFSETQ. V gave up 4 bases and J gave up 10 bases; unmatched junction bases: 6. The CDR3 extends over 13 amino acids. CDR3 protein: CASSQRSGGEQFF. The CDR3 DNA is TGCGCCAGCAGCCAGAGGAGCGGGGGGGAGCAGTTCTTC.

This clonotype was detected ten times or more. The V call is TRBV7-9, the J call TRBJ2-3, with D possibly matching TRBD2 (5 bases). This CDR3 has 15 amino acids. V lost 2 bases and J lost 8, with 17 bases in between. CDR1 SEHNR and CDR2 FQNEAQ come from the germline V gene (reference sequence). CDR3 bases: TGTGCCAGCAGCTTATGGAACGGGATGTCGGGTACGCAGTATTTT. This encodes CASSLWNGMSGTQYF.

This clonotype was seen repeatedly, ten times or more. The genes are TRBV12-3 or TRBV12-4 and TRBJ2-2, with D tentatively TRBD1 (5 bases). Trimming removed 6 bases at V and 7 bases at J, with 12 bases between. CDR3 length: 13 residues. The CDR3 protein is CASSSRQLGELFF. Here the CDR3 DNA reads TGTGCCAGCAGCTCAAGACAGCTCGGGGAGCTGTTTTTT.

The chain has TRBV15 and TRBJ2-1; D may be TRBD1 or TRBD2 (5 bases each). V gave up 0 bases and J gave up 0 bases, with 9 bases separating them. Germline V gene sequence: CDR1 LNHNV, CDR2 YYDKDF (reference sequence). The CDR3 sequence is 16 residues long. CDR3 sequence reads: CATSRDPGSSYNEQFF. The DNA of the CDR3 is TGTGCCACCAGCAGAGATCCAGGGAGCTCCTACAATGAGCAGTTCTTC. Together with reference TRBV15 and TRBJ2-1, the CDR3 gives the full variable domain: DAMVIQNPRYQVTQFGKPVTLSCSQTLNHNVMYWYQQKSSQAPKLLFHYYDKDFNNEADTPDNFQSRRPNTSFCFLDIRSPGLGDTAMYLCATSRDPGSSYNEQFFGPGTRLTVL.

This clonotype was counted a few times. The rearrangement joins TRBV7-9 to TRBJ1-4; 8 bases align to TRBD1. J gave up 7 bases and V 1 base, and 8 bases lay outside the gene matches. CDR3 size: 16 residues. Germline V gene sequence: CDR1 SEHNR, CDR2 FQNEAQ (reference sequence). CDR3 region: CASSLEYRTGPEKLFF. CDR3 sequence (DNA): TGTGCCAGCAGCTTAGAGTATCGGACAGGGCCTGAAAAACTGTTTTTT.

This clonotype has more than one count but fewer than ten. DNA for the CDR3: TGTGCCAGCAGAGAATCCAGGGGCGGTCGAGAGCAGTACTTC. Protein sequence: CASRESRGGREQYF. This chain uses TRBV6-5 with TRBJ2-7; D perhaps matches TRBD1 (6 bases). Deletions cut 6 bases from V and 7 bases from J, with 19 bases between. This CDR3 spans 14 amino acids. Germline CDR1 and CDR2: MNHEY and SVGAGI.

V is TRBV5-1 and J is TRBJ1-1, with a tentative D call TRBD1 (6 bases). The CDR3 spans 14 residues. Per the germline V gene, CDR1 is SGHRS and CDR2 is YFSETQ. V lost 6 bases and J lost 3, with 15 bases in between. CDR3 coding DNA: TGCGCCAGCACCTCTGGCGGGGGCTACACTGAAGCTTTCTTT. This sequence encodes CASTSGGGYTEAFF.

This clonotype was observed at least ten times. The rearrangement uses TRBV7-2 and TRBJ2-5, with TRBD1 identical over 7 bases. V lost 5 bases and J lost 0; bases outside the gene matches: 3. Germline-derived CDR1 and CDR2 are SGHTA and FQGNSA. This CDR3 has 14 residues. CDR3 coding DNA: TGTGCCAGCAGCCAGGGGGATCACCAAGAGACCCAGTACTTC. Protein sequence: CASSQGDHQETQYF.

This clonotype appeared a few times. The rearrangement links TRBV20-1 to TRBJ1-2; no firm D call. Per the germline V gene, CDR1 is DFQATT and CDR2 is SNEGSKA (reference sequence). CDR3 size: 16 residues. Trimming stripped 3 bases from V and 5 bases from J, with 22 bases between. DNA of the CDR3: TGCAGTGCTAGGGTTCTCGGGGTTTCCGCGGGGTATGGCTACACCTTC. It is translated as CSARVLGVSAGYGYTF.

The chain has TRBV5-4 and TRBJ2-7; either TRBD1 or TRBD2 may supply D (6 bases each). The CDR3 has 16 amino acids. The germline V gene encodes CDR1 SGHNT and CDR2 YYREEE (reference sequence). Trimming removed 4 bases from V and 2 bases from J, with 19 bases in between. CDR3: CASSLGGQSRTYEQYF. CDR3 bases: TGTGCCAGCAGCCTGGGAGGACAGAGTAGGACCTACGAGCAGTACTTC. Full variable domain (missing parts from reference TRBV5-4 and TRBJ2-7): ETGVTQSPTHLIKTRGQQVTLRCSSQSGHNTVSWYQQALGQGPQFIFQYYREEENGRGNFPPRFSGLQFPNYSSELNVNALELDDSALYLCASSLGGQSRTYEQYFGPGTRLTVT.

The V gene is TRBV12-3 or TRBV12-4, the J gene TRBJ2-7; D unresolved. This CDR3 spans 12 amino acids. V was trimmed by 1 base and J by 6 bases, leaving 7 bases between them. The CDR3 sequence: CASSLGGLEQYF. For the CDR3, the DNA is TGTGCCAGCAGTTTAGGAGGCCTCGAGCAGTACTTC.

This clonotype appeared many times. The chain is built from TRBV5-1 and TRBJ2-3, with D perhaps TRBD2 (6 bases). Deletions cut 2 bases from V and 1 base from J, with 17 bases between. Germline lookup yields CDR1 SGHRS and CDR2 YFSETQ. The CDR3 has 17 amino acids. CDR3 sequence: CASSFYGDLAGTDTQYF. CDR3 nucleotides: TGCGCCAGCAGCTTCTACGGAGATTTAGCGGGCACAGATACGCAGTATTTT.